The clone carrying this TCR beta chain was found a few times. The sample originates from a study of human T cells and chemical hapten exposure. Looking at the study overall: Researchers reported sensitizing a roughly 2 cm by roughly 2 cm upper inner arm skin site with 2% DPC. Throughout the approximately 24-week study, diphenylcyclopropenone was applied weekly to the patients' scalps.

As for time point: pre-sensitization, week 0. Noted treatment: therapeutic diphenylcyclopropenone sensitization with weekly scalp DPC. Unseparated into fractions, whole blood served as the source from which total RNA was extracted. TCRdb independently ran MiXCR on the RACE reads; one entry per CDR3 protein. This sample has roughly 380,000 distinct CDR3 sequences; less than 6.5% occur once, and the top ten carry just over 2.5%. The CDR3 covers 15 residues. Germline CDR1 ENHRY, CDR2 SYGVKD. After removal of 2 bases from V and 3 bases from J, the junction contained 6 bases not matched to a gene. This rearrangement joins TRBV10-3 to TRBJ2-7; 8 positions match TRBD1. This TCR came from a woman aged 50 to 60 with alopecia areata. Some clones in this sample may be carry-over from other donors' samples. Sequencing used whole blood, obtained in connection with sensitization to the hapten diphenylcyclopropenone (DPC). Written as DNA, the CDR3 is TGTGCCATCAGTGAGACGGGACAGGAAAGCTACGAGCAGTACTTC. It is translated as CAISETGQESYEQYF.